The present TCR beta chain was sequenced within a study of T cells in Graves' hyperthyroidism and ophthalmopathy. Study observations and caveats: Classification by a 13 V-J model distinguished ophthalmopathy from stable hyperthyroidism.

Amplification yielded TCR beta CDR3 regions, with RNA transcripts as the source. Initially, a first-round RT-PCR of the TCR CDR3 employed the HTBI primer set. Each CDR3 protein is one row after TCRdb ran MiXCR on the multiplex PCR reads. The sample comprises about 400,000 distinct CDR3 sequences, over 13% of which are singletons, and around 30% rests with the top ten. Germline V gene lookup returns CDR1 SQVTM and CDR2 ANQGSEA. V trimming: 4 bases; J trimming: 3 bases; junction bases outside the gene matches: 17. The CDR3 is made up of 18 amino acids. In the case of this clonotype: The antigen remains unidentified.

The rearrangement uses TRBV29-1 and TRBJ1-4, with TRBD1 matching 7 bases. The sequencing input was blood. The origin of this receptor is a man between 50 and 59 years old with Graves' ophthalmopathy. CDR3 sequence: CSVGSRQGLATSNEKLFF. The CDR3, as DNA: TGCAGCGTTGGCAGTCGACAGGGTTTGGCGACTTCTAATGAAAAACTGTTTTTT.